The source of this T cell receptor beta chain is a study of response to subunit inactivated influenza vaccine. The CDR3 is 15 residues long. V lost 4 bases to trimming and J lost 5 bases, with 16 bases between them. The germline V gene encodes CDR1 KGHDR and CDR2 SFDVKD. TCRdb ran MiXCR on the RT-PCR reads and lists one entry per CDR3 protein. The data contain around 850,000 distinct CDR3 sequences, around 20% of them seen just once; the ten biggest clones take up about a tenth. The TCR sequence derives from a man aged 50 to 60 who received an inactivated influenza vaccine. The rearrangement uses TRBV24-1 and TRBJ2-5; D is perhaps TRBD2 (5 bases). This material consisted of PBMCs from blood, taken less than 6 days after vaccination. The CDR3, as DNA: TGTGCCACCAGTGAGAATAGCGCGGGTAGGGAGACCCAGTACTTC. Translation: CATSENSAGRETQYF.